This section outlines one TCR beta chain sequence together with its context. Antigen unknown. The data stem from a study of circulating and synovial CD4+ cells in juvenile arthritis. Regarding the study as a whole: Shared-clonotype fractions with synovium likely underestimate full repertoire overlap. Compared with bulk blood, circulating pathogenic-like lymphocytes shared substantially more CDR3 sequences with synovial T cells.

This CDR3 has 13 amino acids. V was cut by 0 bases and J by 2 bases, with 4 bases left in between. Germline V gene sequence: CDR1 LNHNV, CDR2 YYDKDF (reference sequence). This table comes from immunoSEQ multiplex PCR, and its TCRdb copy is limited to in-frame clones, with some not included. The repertoire holds approximately 15,000 clones, with approximately 90% as singletons. Donors were patients with active juvenile idiopathic arthritis. The rearrangement uses TRBV15 and TRBJ1-1; D not resolved. Sequences were obtained from CD4+ T cells from blood. The clonotype was recovered from a human donor with juvenile idiopathic arthritis. The CDR3 sequence is CATSRDSNTEAFF. The CDR3 region has the DNA TGTGCCACCAGCAGAGACAGTAACACTGAAGCTTTCTTT.